A single sample gave rise to the 16 T cell receptor beta chains below, sequenced in a study of tumor-infiltrating lymphocytes in oesophageal squamous cell carcinoma. MiXCR, run by TCRdb on the PCR reads, gives a single entry per CDR3 protein. Of 23,000 or so distinct CDR3 sequences in the sample, 35% to 45% were seen once. Sequences were obtained from esophageal tumor tissue. Every receptor here comes from a male donor with esophageal squamous cell carcinoma.

To note about this clonotype: No conserved phenylalanine or tryptophan is present at the end of the CDR3, so a read error is the likely explanation. It is unclear where the CDR3 begins or ends on the DNA, so no DNA is shown, and the CDR3 is as TCRdb lists it. The chain carries TRBV11-2 and TRBJ2-3; the table's D call TRBD1 went unverified against the DNA. The CDR3 length is 14 residues, termini included. Per germline, CDR1 SGHAT and CDR2 FQNNGV. CDR3 amino acids: CASSLTGTEQYFGP.

The V and J genes are TRBV7-6 and TRBJ2-2, with 10 bases that match TRBD2. This CDR3 is built from 16 residues. The germline V gene has CDR1 SGHVS and CDR2 FNYEAQ. Unmatched junction bases numbered 10, after V lost 4 bases and J lost 8 bases. CDR3 protein: CASSSRGLAGAGELFF. The CDR3, as DNA: TGTGCCAGCAGCTCCCGAGGGCTAGCGGGGGCTGGGGAGCTGTTTTTT. Supplemented by reference TRBV7-6 and TRBJ2-2, the full variable domain reads GAGVSQSPRYKVTKRGQDVALRCDPISGHVSLYWYRQALGQGPEFLTYFNYEAQQDKSGLPNDRFSAERPEGSISTLTIQRTEQRDSAMYRCASSSRGLAGAGELFFGEGSRLTVL.

This clonotype has just a few counts. The chain joins TRBV7-6 to TRBJ2-7; maybe TRBD1 (5 bases). Germline CDR1 is SGHVS and CDR2 is FNYEAQ. This CDR3 has 15 amino acids. V was cut by 7 bases and J by 3 bases, with 19 bases left in between. The CDR3 loop reads CASKDTREEGYEQYF. The CDR3 DNA is TGTGCCAGCAAGGACACACGAGAAGAAGGCTACGAGCAGTACTTC. Together with reference TRBV7-6 and TRBJ2-7, the CDR3 gives the full variable domain: GAGVSQSPRYKVTKRGQDVALRCDPISGHVSLYWYRQALGQGPEFLTYFNYEAQQDKSGLPNDRFSAERPEGSISTLTIQRTEQRDSAMYRCASKDTREEGYEQYFGPGTRLTVT.

This clonotype appeared many times. The chain carries TRBV15 and TRBJ1-5; D call uncertain. V was pared by 0 bases and J by 2 bases, with 5 bases between. The CDR3 runs to 14 residues. Germline V gene lookup returns CDR1 LNHNV and CDR2 YYDKDF (reference sequence). The CDR3 reads CATSRDGGNQPQHF. The CDR3 DNA reads as TGTGCCACCAGCAGAGATGGGGGCAATCAGCCCCAGCATTTT.

Ten or more counts support this clonotype. The chain is built from TRBV10-3 and TRBJ2-1, with D maybe TRBD1 (5 bases). The V gene's germline CDR1 is ENHRY and CDR2 SYGVKD. V gave up 0 bases and J gave up 15 bases, with 12 bases separating them. The CDR3 is 12 residues long. Here the CDR3 reads CAISESPDTRFF. CDR3 in DNA: TGTGCCATCAGTGAGTCACCGGACACGCGGTTCTTC.

This sequence joins TRBV28 and TRBJ2-3, with D perhaps given as TRBD1 or TRBD2 (5 bases each). The J call may be wrong; the DNA end is better matched by TRBJ2-5. Germline-derived CDR1 and CDR2 are MDHEN and SYDVKM. The CDR3 extends over 15 amino acids. CDR3 in amino acids: CASSLRFRGGETQYF. For the CDR3, the DNA is TGTGCCAGCAGTTTAAGGTTCCGGGGCGGAGAGACCCAGTACTTC.

The chain has TRBV9 and TRBJ2-1; D remains ambiguous. Trimming left V 0 bases short and J 2 bases short, with 12 bases between. CDR1 SGDLS and CDR2 YYNGEE come from the germline V gene. CDR3 length: 16 residues. CDR3 protein: CASSVVAGVAYNEQFF. Written as DNA, the CDR3 is TGTGCCAGCAGCGTAGTAGCCGGAGTGGCCTACAATGAGCAGTTCTTC.

This clonotype was picked up many times. The gene calls are TRBV12-5 and TRBJ2-1; 8 bases align to TRBD2. This CDR3 has 15 residues. Trimming removed 6 bases from V and 3 bases from J; junction bases left unmatched: 7. The germline V gene has CDR1 LGHNT and CDR2 FRNRAP. CDR3 nucleotide sequence: TGTGCTAGTGGCAAGGAGCGGGGGAGCTACAATGAGCAGTTCTTC. This codes for CASGKERGSYNEQFF.

The chain uses TRBV27 and TRBJ2-3; a weak D match, TRBD2 (6 bases). The J call may be faulty, since TRBJ2-7 better matches the DNA end. Germline V gives CDR1 MNHEY, CDR2 SMNVEV (reference sequence). The CDR3 consists of 14 residues. DNA for the CDR3: TGTGCCAGCAGTTCGGGGACTCGCTCCTACGAGCAGTACTTC. Translation gives CASSSGTRSYEQYF.

The chain joins TRBV7-6 to TRBJ2-5, with 9 bases that match TRBD2. Germline loops: CDR1 SGHVS, CDR2 FNYEAQ. The CDR3 loop spans 15 amino acids. The V and J ends lost 5 bases and 2 bases, in that order; junction bases with no gene match: 6. Here the CDR3 reads CASSRRAGGQETQYF. Here the CDR3 DNA reads TGTGCCAGCAGCCGAAGGGCGGGAGGGCAAGAGACCCAGTACTTC.

There are many counts of this clonotype. The chain carries TRBV7-3 and TRBJ2-1; 9 nucleotides match TRBD2. This CDR3 spans 19 amino acids. With V trimmed by 5 bases and J by 0 bases, 14 bases remained unmatched. From germline, CDR1 is SGHTA and CDR2 FQGTGA. The CDR3 reads CASSRKPDIAGASYNEQFF. The CDR3 DNA is TGTGCCAGCAGCCGCAAACCTGATATAGCGGGAGCCTCCTACAATGAGCAGTTCTTC.

CDR3 region: CASSSKGVPTGTEAFF. CDR3 in DNA: TGTGCCAGCAGCTCGAAGGGCGTCCCCACCGGGACTGAAGCTTTCTTT. The V gene is TRBV7-6, the J gene TRBJ1-1; D call uncertain. In germline, CDR1 is SGHVS, CDR2 FNYEAQ. CDR3 length equals 16 residues. V lost 4 bases and J 5 bases, leaving 20 bases between the germline ends.

The chain employs TRBV7-4 and TRBJ2-1, with 7 bases matching TRBD2. V shed 0 bases and J 1 base; nucleotides not matched to a gene: 6. Germline V gene sequence: CDR1 SGHVT, CDR2 SQSDAQ. The CDR3 has 17 amino acids. CDR3 amino acids: CASSLAYDSGSYNEQFF. The CDR3 DNA reads as TGTGCCAGCAGCTTAGCCTACGATAGCGGGTCCTACAATGAGCAGTTCTTC.

This clonotype showed up many times. DNA for the CDR3: TGTGCCAGCAGTTATCGGCGGCAAGTAATGGACGAGCAGTACTTC. Translation gives CASSYRRQVMDEQYF. The gene calls are TRBV6-6 and TRBJ2-7; D is undetermined. Trimming pared 3 bases from V and 5 bases from J, leaving 17 bases between. The CDR3 loop spans 15 amino acids. Germline V gene data show CDR1 as MNHNY and CDR2 as SVGAGI (reference sequence).

The sample holds many counts of this clonotype. This sequence joins TRBV10-1 and TRBJ1-4; TRBD1 agrees at 7 bases. The V gene end was trimmed by 0 bases and the J gene end by 5 bases; junction bases not matched to a gene: 3. The CDR3 has 15 amino acids. Germline CDR1 and CDR2: WNHNN and SYGVQD (reference sequence). The CDR3 sequence: CASSESKTGNEKLFF. As DNA, the CDR3 is TGCGCCAGCAGTGAGTCGAAGACAGGGAATGAAAAACTGTTTTTT.

The chain employs TRBV12-3 or TRBV12-4 and TRBJ2-3, with 14 bases matching TRBD2. The CDR3 contains 16 residues. V lost 6 bases and J lost 2; bases outside the gene matches: 4. CDR3 in DNA: TGTGCCAGCAGGGGGACTAGCGGGAGCGTCACAGATACGCAGTATTTT. Translating gives CASRGTSGSVTDTQYF.